The entry that follows covers one TCR beta chain sequence. TCRdb re-analyzed the 5' RACE reads; it lists each CDR3 protein once, without DNA. The sample table sets out roughly 150,000 distinct CDR3 sequences. This record comes from a study of monozygotic twins with inflammatory bowel disease. This TCR derives from a human donor with ulcerative colitis or Crohn's disease, or a healthy co-twin of an affected twin (not recorded which). Sample: blood.

Here the CDR3 reads CAWSVSGTIEAFF. The genes are TRBV30 and TRBJ1-1; TCRdb reports TRBD1, a call that lacks DNA to check it against. Germline CDR1 and CDR2: GTSNPN and SVGIG (reference sequence). This CDR3 has 13 residues.